The source of this T cell receptor (beta chain) is a study of immune evolution from preneoplasia to lung adenocarcinoma. Produced via immunoSEQ multiplex PCR; TCRdb's table is partial and in-frame only. Of 9,500 to 15,000 clones in the sample, over 65% were seen once. Premalignant or tumor cells were enriched by macro-dissection after pathologic assessment. This CDR3 comprises 15 residues. Unmatched junction bases numbered 10, after V lost 5 bases and J lost 6 bases. Germline CDR1 reads SGHTA; CDR2 reads FQGTGA. This chain links TRBV7-3 with TRBJ2-3, with 8 bases identical to TRBD2. The sequence was obtained from a person aged 45 to 69 with lung adenocarcinoma. Sequenced: FFPE tissue from an adenomatous hyperplasia lung lesion. Indicated subset: atypical adenomatous hyperplasia (AAH), lung preneoplasia. CDR3 in amino acids: CASSITSGVGDTQYF. The CDR3 DNA reads as TGTGCCAGCAGCATTACTAGCGGAGTAGGGGATACGCAGTATTTT.